This is a list of T cell receptor beta chains from one sample in a study of neoadjuvant anti-PD-1 for oral cavity cancer. Produced via immunoSEQ multiplex PCR; TCRdb's table is partial and in-frame only. The sample records over 65,000 clones, about 88% being singletons. This material consisted of PBMCs, taken after nivolumab (anti-PD-1) treatment. The receptors derive from a person aged 40 to 85 with oral cavity squamous cell carcinoma. CDR3s include the opening cysteine and the closing phenylalanine or tryptophan. A D gene is named only where the DNA matches it firmly. Clone sizes are given selectively: once, few, many, or a class where the clone is expanded.

size: NA; J: TRBJ2-3; V: TRBV15; D: TRBD2; length: 18; DNA: TGTGCCACCAGCAGAGGGTCGACTAGCACAATTACGACAGATACGCAGTATTTT; CDR3: CATSRGSTSTITTDTQYF
size: NA; J: TRBJ1-5; V: TRBV30; D: TRBD1; length: 15; DNA: TGTGCCTGGAGTGAAGGGACAGGCTTCGATCAGCCCCAGCATTTT; CDR3: CAWSEGTGFDQPQHF
size: NA; J: TRBJ2-3; V: TRBV19; D: TRBD2; length: 16; DNA: TGTGCCAGTAGTATGGGGAGGGTGGCAAGCACAGATACGCAGTATTTT; CDR3: CASSMGRVASTDTQYF
size: NA; J: TRBJ1-2; V: TRBV6-6; D: TRBD1; length: 15; DNA: TGTGCCAGCAGTTACCCAGACAGGGTAGGATATGGCTACACCTTC; CDR3: CASSYPDRVGYGYTF
size: NA; J: TRBJ2-5; V: TRBV4-1; D: NA; length: 14; DNA: TGCGCCAGCAGCCAACAAGGAGTTCGGGAGACCCAGTACTTC; CDR3: CASSQQGVRETQYF
size: NA; J: TRBJ2-6; V: TRBV27; D: NA; length: 15; DNA: TGTGCCAGCAGTTTTCGGGACGGGGGAACCAACGTCCTGACTTTC; CDR3: CASSFRDGGTNVLTF
size: NA; J: TRBJ2-5; V: TRBV4-2; D: TRBD2; length: 19; DNA: TGTGCCAGCAGCCAAGAGTGGGTTTTAGCGGGAGGAGGACAAGAGACCCAGTACTTC; CDR3: CASSQEWVLAGGGQETQYF
size: once; J: TRBJ2-1; V: TRBV30; D: NA; length: 13; DNA: TGTGCCTGGAGTGGACTAGCCTACAATGAGCAGTTCTTC; CDR3: CAWSGLAYNEQFF
size: NA; J: TRBJ1-2; V: TRBV28; D: NA; length: 18; DNA: TGTGCCAGCAGTCCTCACGGCGGGGTCGGCCCATCTAACTATGGCTACACCTTC; CDR3: CASSPHGGVGPSNYGYTF
size: NA; J: TRBJ1-1; V: TRBV7-9; D: NA; length: 13; DNA: TGTGCCAGCAGCGCCGGAGGGGCGAATGAAGCTTTCTTT; CDR3: CASSAGGANEAFF
size: few; J: TRBJ1-5; V: TRBV28; D: NA; length: 14; DNA: TGTGCCAGCAGTTTTTTTGGAGGCAATCAGCCCCAGCATTTT; CDR3: CASSFFGGNQPQHF
size: NA; J: TRBJ1-4; V: TRBV6-5; D: NA; length: 15; DNA: TGTGCCAGCAGTTACAGTGGGGGGGGAGGTGAAAAACTGTTTTTT; CDR3: CASSYSGGGGEKLFF
size: few; J: TRBJ2-1; V: TRBV6-5; D: NA; length: 15; DNA: TGTGCCAGCAGTTCCCGGGGTAGCGGAGCCAATGAGCAGTTCTTC; CDR3: CASSSRGSGANEQFF
size: NA; J: TRBJ2-5; V: TRBV19; D: NA; length: 14; DNA: TGTGCCAGTAGTTCCCTCGGGGGGCGGGAGACCCAGTACTTC; CDR3: CASSSLGGRETQYF
size: few; J: TRBJ1-1; V: TRBV10-3; D: NA; length: 14; DNA: TGTGCCACCACGTCGGGACCGTCGAACACTGAAGCTTTCTTT; CDR3: CATTSGPSNTEAFF
size: NA; J: TRBJ2-7; V: TRBV9; D: NA; length: 15; DNA: TGTGCCAGCAGCGTAAAGCCAGCGGGTGGGGACGAGCAGTACTTC; CDR3: CASSVKPAGGDEQYF
size: once; J: TRBJ1-1; V: TRBV27; D: NA; length: 13; DNA: TGTGCCAGCAGTGCCTCGACAGGAGTTGAAGCTTTCTTT; CDR3: CASSASTGVEAFF
size: NA; J: TRBJ2-7; V: TRBV4-2; D: NA; length: 14; DNA: TGTGCCAGCAGCCAATCTGGCACTCGCTACGAGCAGTACTTC; CDR3: CASSQSGTRYEQYF
size: NA; J: TRBJ2-7; V: TRBV10-2; D: NA; length: 12; DNA: TGCGCCAGCGGGGGAGGCCAGGTGGAGCAGTACTTC; CDR3: CASGGGQVEQYF
size: NA; J: TRBJ1-1; V: TRBV2; D: NA; length: 11; DNA: TGTGCCAGCAGTGTTTACAATGAAGCTTTCTTT; CDR3: CASSVYNEAFF
size: few; J: TRBJ2-5; V: TRBV7-8; D: NA; length: 11; DNA: TGTGCCAGCAGCTTAGAGGGGACCCAGTACTTC; CDR3: CASSLEGTQYF
size: NA; J: TRBJ2-3; V: TRBV5-1; D: TRBD2; length: 17; DNA: TGCGCCAGCAGCTTGCTGACTAGCGGGAGAGGGACAGATACGCAGTATTTT; CDR3: CASSLLTSGRGTDTQYF
size: NA; J: TRBJ2-2; V: TRBV30; D: NA; length: 16; DNA: TGTGCCTGGAGACGGCGAAACAGGGACAACACCGGGGAGCTGTTTTTT; CDR3: CAWRRRNRDNTGELFF
size: NA; J: TRBJ2-3; V: TRBV6-4; D: NA; length: 15; DNA: TGTGCCAGCAGTGACTCGACAGCTAGCACAGATACGCAGTATTTT; CDR3: CASSDSTASTDTQYF
size: NA; J: TRBJ2-1; V: TRBV30; D: TRBD2; length: 15; DNA: TGTGCCTGGAGTGTAACTAGCGGCCTATACAATGAGCAGTTCTTC; CDR3: CAWSVTSGLYNEQFF
size: NA; J: TRBJ2-1; V: TRBV10-3; D: TRBD2; length: 14; DNA: TGTGCCATCAGTCTAGCGGAGCTGGGGAATGAGCAGTTCTTC; CDR3: CAISLAELGNEQFF
size: NA; J: TRBJ2-1; V: TRBV9; D: NA; length: 15; DNA: TGTGCCAGCAGCGTCTCGGGACGCCTTTTCGATGAGCAGTTCTTC; CDR3: CASSVSGRLFDEQFF
size: once; J: TRBJ2-7; V: TRBV6-5; D: TRBD2; length: 14; DNA: TGTGCCAGCAGTTACGGGGGGGAGGTCTACGAGCAGTACTTC; CDR3: CASSYGGEVYEQYF
size: NA; J: TRBJ2-1; V: TRBV11-3; D: TRBD2; length: 15; DNA: TGTGCCAGCAGCTCATTTTCGAGCGGGAGGAATGAGCAGTTCTTC; CDR3: CASSSFSSGRNEQFF
size: NA; J: TRBJ1-1; V: TRBV20-1; D: TRBD1; length: 9; DNA: TGCAGTATGGACAGGGATGCTTTCTTT; CDR3: CSMDRDAFF
size: NA; J: TRBJ2-5; V: TRBV4-2; D: TRBD2; length: 17; DNA: TGTGCCAGCAGCCAAGATAGGGGACTAGCGATTTCGGAGACCCAGTACTTC; CDR3: CASSQDRGLAISETQYF
size: NA; J: TRBJ2-3; V: TRBV7-8; D: TRBD2; length: 16; DNA: TGTGCCAGCAGCTCGGGGACTAGCGGGAGTATAAATACGCAGTATTTT; CDR3: CASSSGTSGSINTQYF
size: NA; J: TRBJ2-3; V: TRBV5-1; D: NA; length: 15; DNA: TGCGCCAGCAGCTTGAGGGGTTTCAGCACAGATACGCAGTATTTT; CDR3: CASSLRGFSTDTQYF
size: NA; J: TRBJ2-3; V: TRBV19; D: NA; length: 14; DNA: TGTGCCAGTAGTTCGGGCCCCTCCACAGATACGCAGTATTTT; CDR3: CASSSGPSTDTQYF
size: NA; J: TRBJ2-1; V: TRBV9; D: NA; length: 15; DNA: TGTGCCAGCAGCGTAGGGAGCGGGTCCTACAATGAGCAGTTCTTC; CDR3: CASSVGSGSYNEQFF
size: NA; J: TRBJ1-2; V: TRBV5-4; D: NA; length: 14; DNA: TGTGCCAGCAGCCCCAGGGACATCCTCTATGGCTACACCTTC; CDR3: CASSPRDILYGYTF
size: NA; J: TRBJ2-7; V: TRBV28; D: TRBD1; length: 13; DNA: TGTGCCAGCAGTTTATTGACAGGGGGCCGAGAGTACTTC; CDR3: CASSLLTGGREYF
size: NA; J: TRBJ2-7; V: TRBV7-9; D: NA; length: 15; DNA: TGTGCCAGCAGCTTTTACGACGGACCCCTCTACGAGCAGTACTTC; CDR3: CASSFYDGPLYEQYF
size: NA; J: TRBJ2-3; V: TRBV10-3; D: NA; length: 15; DNA: TGTGCCATCAGTTACTCCGGACTAACCACAGATACGCAGTATTTT; CDR3: CAISYSGLTTDTQYF
size: NA; J: TRBJ2-3; V: TRBV14; D: TRBD1; length: 16; DNA: TGTGCCAGCAGCCCTGCGACAGGGCGAGGTACAGATACGCAGTATTTT; CDR3: CASSPATGRGTDTQYF
size: NA; J: TRBJ1-5; V: TRBV6-1; D: NA; length: 12; DNA: TGTGCCAGCAGAGGGGGGGGTCAGCCCCAGCATTTT; CDR3: CASRGGGQPQHF
size: once; J: TRBJ2-2; V: TRBV10-3; D: NA; length: 14; DNA: TGTGCCATCAGTGATGCCAGGGGACGAGGGGAGCTGTTTTTT; CDR3: CAISDARGRGELFF
size: NA; J: TRBJ2-5; V: TRBV30; D: NA; length: 10; DNA: TGTGCCTGGGGGAGGGAGACCCAGTACTTC; CDR3: CAWGRETQYF
size: NA; J: TRBJ2-1; V: TRBV7-8; D: TRBD1; length: 15; DNA: TGTGCCAGCAGCTCACAGGGGTCGAGGGTGAATGAGCAGTTCTTC; CDR3: CASSSQGSRVNEQFF
size: NA; J: TRBJ1-1; V: TRBV7-2; D: TRBD1; length: 18; DNA: TGTGCCAGCAGCTTACCCCTCGGGCAGGGGGCGAGGAATACTGAAGCTTTCTTT; CDR3: CASSLPLGQGARNTEAFF
size: few; J: TRBJ2-3; V: TRBV10-1; D: NA; length: 12; DNA: TGCGCCAGCTACGGGGCAAGCGATACGCAGTATTTT; CDR3: CASYGASDTQYF
size: NA; J: TRBJ2-2; V: TRBV6-1; D: NA; length: 16; DNA: TGTGCCAGCAGTGAAGAGGCAGGAAGGAACACCGGGGAGCTGTTTTTT; CDR3: CASSEEAGRNTGELFF
size: NA; J: TRBJ2-3; V: TRBV6-5; D: NA; length: 11; DNA: TGTGCCAGCACCCTGGGAGATACGCAGTATTTT; CDR3: CASTLGDTQYF
size: NA; J: TRBJ1-1; V: TRBV7-8; D: NA; length: 14; DNA: TGTGCCAGCAGCTTAAGGGACCGGAGCACTGAAGCTTTCTTT; CDR3: CASSLRDRSTEAFF
size: NA; J: TRBJ2-7; V: TRBV28; D: TRBD1; length: 13; DNA: TGTGCCACCTGGGGACAGGGCCCGTACGAGCAGTACTTC; CDR3: CATWGQGPYEQYF
size: NA; J: TRBJ1-1; V: TRBV10-3; D: TRBD1; length: 18; DNA: TGTGCCATCAGTGAGTCGCAGGGGGGATGGGGTAAGAACACTGAAGCTTTCTTT; CDR3: CAISESQGGWGKNTEAFF
size: NA; J: TRBJ2-7; V: TRBV6-1; D: TRBD2; length: 15; DNA: TGTGCCAGCAGAGGACTAGCGGTGGTCTCCTACGAGCAGTACTTC; CDR3: CASRGLAVVSYEQYF